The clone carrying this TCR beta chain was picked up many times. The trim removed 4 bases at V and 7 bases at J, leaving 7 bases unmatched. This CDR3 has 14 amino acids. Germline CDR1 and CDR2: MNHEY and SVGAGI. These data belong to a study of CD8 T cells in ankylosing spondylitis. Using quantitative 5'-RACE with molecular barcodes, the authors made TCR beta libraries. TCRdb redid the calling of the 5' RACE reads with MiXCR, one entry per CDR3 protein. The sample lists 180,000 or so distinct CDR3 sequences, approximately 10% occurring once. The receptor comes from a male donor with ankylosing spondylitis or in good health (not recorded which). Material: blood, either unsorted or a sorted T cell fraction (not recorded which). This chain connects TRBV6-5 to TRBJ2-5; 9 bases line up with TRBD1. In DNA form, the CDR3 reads TGTGCCAGCAGTTCGACCGGGGGACAGGGGACCCAGTACTTC. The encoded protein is CASSSTGGQGTQYF.